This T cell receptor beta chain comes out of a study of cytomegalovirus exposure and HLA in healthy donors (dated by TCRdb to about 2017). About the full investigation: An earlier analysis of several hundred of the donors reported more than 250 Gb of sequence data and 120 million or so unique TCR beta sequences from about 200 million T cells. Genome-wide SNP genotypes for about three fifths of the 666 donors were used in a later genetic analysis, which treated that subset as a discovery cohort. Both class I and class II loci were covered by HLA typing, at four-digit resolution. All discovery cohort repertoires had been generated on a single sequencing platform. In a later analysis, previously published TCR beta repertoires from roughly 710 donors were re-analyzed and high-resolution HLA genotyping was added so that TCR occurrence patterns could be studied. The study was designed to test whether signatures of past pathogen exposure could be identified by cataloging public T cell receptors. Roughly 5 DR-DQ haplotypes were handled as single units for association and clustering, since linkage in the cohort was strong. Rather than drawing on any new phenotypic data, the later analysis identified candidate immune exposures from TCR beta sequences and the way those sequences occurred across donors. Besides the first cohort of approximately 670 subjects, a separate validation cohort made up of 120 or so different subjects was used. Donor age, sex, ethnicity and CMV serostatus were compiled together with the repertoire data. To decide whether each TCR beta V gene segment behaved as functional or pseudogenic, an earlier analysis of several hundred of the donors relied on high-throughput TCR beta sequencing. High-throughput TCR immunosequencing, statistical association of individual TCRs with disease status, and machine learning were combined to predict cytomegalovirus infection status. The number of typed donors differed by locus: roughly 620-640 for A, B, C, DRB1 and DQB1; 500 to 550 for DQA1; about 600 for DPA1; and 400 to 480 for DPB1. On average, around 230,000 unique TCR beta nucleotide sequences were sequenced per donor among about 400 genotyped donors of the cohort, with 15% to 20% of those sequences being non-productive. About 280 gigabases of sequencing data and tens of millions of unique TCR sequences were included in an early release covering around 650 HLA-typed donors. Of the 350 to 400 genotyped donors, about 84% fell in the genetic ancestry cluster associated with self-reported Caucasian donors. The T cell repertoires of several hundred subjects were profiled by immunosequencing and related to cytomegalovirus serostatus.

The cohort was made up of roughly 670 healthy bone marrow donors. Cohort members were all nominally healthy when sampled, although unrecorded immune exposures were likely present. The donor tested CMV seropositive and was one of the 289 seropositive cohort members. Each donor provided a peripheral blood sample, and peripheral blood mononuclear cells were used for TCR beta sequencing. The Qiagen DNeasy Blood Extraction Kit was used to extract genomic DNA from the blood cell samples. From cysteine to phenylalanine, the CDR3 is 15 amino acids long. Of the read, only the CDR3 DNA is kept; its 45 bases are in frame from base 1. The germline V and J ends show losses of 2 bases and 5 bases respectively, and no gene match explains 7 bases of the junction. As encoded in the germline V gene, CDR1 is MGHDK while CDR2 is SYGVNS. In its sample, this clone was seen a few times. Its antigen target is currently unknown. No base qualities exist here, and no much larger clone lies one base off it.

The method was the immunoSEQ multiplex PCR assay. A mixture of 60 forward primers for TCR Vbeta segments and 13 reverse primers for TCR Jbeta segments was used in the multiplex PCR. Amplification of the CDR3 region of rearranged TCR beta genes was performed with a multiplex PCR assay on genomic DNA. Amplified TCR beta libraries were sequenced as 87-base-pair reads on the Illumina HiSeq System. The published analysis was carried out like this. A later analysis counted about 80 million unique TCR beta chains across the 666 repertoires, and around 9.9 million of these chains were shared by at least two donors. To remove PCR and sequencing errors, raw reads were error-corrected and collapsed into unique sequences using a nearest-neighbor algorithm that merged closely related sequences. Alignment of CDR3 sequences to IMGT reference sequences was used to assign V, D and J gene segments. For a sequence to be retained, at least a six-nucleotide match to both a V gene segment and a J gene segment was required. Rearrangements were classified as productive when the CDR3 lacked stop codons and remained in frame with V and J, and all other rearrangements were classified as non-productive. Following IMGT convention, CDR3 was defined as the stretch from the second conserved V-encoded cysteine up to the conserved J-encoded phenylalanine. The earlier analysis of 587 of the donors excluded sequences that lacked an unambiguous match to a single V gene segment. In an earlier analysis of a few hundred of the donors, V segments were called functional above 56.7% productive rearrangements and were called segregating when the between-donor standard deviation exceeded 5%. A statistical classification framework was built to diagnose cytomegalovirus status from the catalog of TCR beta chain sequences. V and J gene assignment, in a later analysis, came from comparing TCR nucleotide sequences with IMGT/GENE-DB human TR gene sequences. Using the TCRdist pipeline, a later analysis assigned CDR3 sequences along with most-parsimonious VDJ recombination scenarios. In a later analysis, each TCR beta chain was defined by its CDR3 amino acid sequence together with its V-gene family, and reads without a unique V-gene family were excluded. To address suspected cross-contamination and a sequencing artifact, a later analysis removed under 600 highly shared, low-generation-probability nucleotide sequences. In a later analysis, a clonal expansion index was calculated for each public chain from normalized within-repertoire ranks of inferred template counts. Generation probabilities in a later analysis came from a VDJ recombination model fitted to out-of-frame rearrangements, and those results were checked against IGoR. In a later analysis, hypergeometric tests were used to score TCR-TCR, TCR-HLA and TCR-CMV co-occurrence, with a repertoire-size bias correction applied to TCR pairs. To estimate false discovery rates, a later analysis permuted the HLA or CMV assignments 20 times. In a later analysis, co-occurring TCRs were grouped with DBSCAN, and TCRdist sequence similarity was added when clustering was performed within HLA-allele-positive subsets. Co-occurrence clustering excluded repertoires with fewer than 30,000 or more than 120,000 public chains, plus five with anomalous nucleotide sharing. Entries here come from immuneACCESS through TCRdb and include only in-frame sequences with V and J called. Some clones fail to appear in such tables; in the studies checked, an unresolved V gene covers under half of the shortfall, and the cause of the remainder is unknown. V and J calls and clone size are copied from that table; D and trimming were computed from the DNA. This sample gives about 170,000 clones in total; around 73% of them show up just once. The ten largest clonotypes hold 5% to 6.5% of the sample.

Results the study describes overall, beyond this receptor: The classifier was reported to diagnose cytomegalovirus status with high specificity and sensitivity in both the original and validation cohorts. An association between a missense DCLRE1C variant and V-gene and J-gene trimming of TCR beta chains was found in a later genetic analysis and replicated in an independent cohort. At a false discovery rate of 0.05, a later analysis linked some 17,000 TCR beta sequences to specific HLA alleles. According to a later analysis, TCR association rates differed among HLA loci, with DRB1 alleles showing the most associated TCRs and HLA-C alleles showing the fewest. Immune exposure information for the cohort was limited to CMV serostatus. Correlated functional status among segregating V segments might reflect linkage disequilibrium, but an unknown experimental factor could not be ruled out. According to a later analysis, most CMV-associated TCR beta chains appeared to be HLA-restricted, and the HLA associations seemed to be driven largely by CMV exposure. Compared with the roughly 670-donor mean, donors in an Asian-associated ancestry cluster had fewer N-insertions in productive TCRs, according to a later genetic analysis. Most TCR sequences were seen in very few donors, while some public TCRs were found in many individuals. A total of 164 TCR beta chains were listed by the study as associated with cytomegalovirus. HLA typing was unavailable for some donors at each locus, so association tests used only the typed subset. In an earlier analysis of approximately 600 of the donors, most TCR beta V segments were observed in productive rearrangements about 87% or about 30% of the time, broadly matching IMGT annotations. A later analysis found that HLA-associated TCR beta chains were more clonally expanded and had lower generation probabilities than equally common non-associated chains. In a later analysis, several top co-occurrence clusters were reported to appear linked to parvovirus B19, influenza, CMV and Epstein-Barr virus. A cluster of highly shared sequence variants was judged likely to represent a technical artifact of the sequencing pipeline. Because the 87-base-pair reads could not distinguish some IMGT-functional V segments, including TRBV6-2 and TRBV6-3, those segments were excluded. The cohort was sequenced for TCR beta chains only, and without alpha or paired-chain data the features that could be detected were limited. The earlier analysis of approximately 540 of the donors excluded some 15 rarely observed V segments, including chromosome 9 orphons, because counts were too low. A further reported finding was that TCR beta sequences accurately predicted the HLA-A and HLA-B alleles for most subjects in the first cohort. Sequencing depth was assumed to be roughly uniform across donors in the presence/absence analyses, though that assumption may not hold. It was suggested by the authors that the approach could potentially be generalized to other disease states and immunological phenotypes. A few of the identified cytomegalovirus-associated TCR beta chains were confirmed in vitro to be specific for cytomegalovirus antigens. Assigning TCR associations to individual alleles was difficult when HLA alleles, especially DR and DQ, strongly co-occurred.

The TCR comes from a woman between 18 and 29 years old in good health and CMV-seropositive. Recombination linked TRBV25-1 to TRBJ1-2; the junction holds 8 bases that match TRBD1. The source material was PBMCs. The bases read TGTGCCAGCAGTGAACACCAGGGGGCTGGATATGGCTACACCTTC. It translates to CASSEHQGAGYGYTF.